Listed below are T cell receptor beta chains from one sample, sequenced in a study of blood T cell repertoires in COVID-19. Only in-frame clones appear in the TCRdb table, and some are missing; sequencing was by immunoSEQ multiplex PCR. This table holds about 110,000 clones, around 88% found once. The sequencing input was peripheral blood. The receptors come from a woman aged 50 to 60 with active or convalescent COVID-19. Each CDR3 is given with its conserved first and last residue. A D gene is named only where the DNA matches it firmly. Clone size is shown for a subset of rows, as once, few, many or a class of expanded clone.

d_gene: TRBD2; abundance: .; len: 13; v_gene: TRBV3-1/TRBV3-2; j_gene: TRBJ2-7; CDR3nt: TGTGCCAGCGGGGTTGCGGGAGGCGGGGAGCAGTACTTC; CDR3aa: CASGVAGGGEQYF
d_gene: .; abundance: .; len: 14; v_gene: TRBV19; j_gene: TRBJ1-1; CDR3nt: TGTGCCAGTAGTACCGGACAAACCAACGCTGAAGCTTTCTTT; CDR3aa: CASSTGQTNAEAFF
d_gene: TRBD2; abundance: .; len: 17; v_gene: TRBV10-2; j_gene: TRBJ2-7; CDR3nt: TGCGCCAGCAGTGGGGCGAGGGCGGGAGGAAACTCCTACGAGCAGTACTTC; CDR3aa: CASSGARAGGNSYEQYF
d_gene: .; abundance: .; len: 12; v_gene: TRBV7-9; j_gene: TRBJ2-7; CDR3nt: TGTGCCAGCAGCTCCCAGGGTTACGAGCAGTACTTC; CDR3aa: CASSSQGYEQYF
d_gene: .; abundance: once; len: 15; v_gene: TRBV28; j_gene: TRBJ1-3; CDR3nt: TGTGCCAGCGTAGCGAGGGATACCTCTGGAAACACCATATATTTT; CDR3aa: CASVARDTSGNTIYF
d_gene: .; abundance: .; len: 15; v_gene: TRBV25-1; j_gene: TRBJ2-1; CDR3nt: TGTGCCAGCAGTGATTCAGCGGAAACATACAATGAGCAGTTCTTC; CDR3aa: CASSDSAETYNEQFF
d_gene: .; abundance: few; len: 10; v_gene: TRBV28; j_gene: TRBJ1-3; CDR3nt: TGTGCCAGCGTAGGAAACACCATATATTTT; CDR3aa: CASVGNTIYF
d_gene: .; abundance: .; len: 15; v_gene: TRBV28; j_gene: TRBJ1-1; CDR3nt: TGTGCCAGCAGTTTATACGAACAGTTAAACACTGAAGCTTTCTTT; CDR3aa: CASSLYEQLNTEAFF
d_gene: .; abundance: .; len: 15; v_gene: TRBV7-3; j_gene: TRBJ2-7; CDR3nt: TGTGCCAGCAGCTTAGGAGCGGGCCAACCCTACGAGCAGTACTTC; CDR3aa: CASSLGAGQPYEQYF
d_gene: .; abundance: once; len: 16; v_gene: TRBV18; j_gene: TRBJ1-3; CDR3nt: TGTGCCAGCTCACCTTTAGGAGAAGCCTCTGGAAACACCATATATTTT; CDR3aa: CASSPLGEASGNTIYF
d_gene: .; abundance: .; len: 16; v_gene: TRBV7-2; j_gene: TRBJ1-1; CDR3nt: TGTGCCAGCAGCTTTCGATCGGGACACATAAACACTGAAGCTTTCTTT; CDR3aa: CASSFRSGHINTEAFF
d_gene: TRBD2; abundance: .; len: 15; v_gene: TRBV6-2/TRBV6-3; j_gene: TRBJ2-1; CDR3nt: TGTGCCAGCAGTCGCCGGACTAGCGGGTACAATGAGCAGTTCTTC; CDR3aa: CASSRRTSGYNEQFF